This TCR beta chain was identified during a study of technical replicates of blood from four donors. The table came from immunoSEQ multiplex PCR; TCRdb's copy has only in-frame clones and leaves some out. The sample has tens of thousands of clones; more than 80% are singletons. CDR1 is SGHKS, CDR2 YYEKEE, per germline (reference sequence). The V and J ends lost 4 bases and 1 base respectively, with 14 bases between them. The CDR3 sequence is 15 residues long. This chain joins TRBV5-5 and TRBJ2-5; a weak D match, TRBD1 (6 bases). The source is a human donor in good health. Some clones in this sample may be carry-over from other donors' samples. The sequenced sample consisted of PBMCs. CDR3 sequence (DNA): TGTGCCAGCAGCCCGAGGACAGTCCTCCAAGAGACCCAGTACTTC. This gives the protein CASSPRTVLQETQYF.